The entry below gives a single TCR beta chain sequence along with its context. Sequencing used immunoSEQ multiplex PCR; TCRdb keeps in-frame clones, though not all of them. The data contain 150,000 to 200,000 clones, about 84% of them seen just once; the ten biggest clones take up around 5.2%. Trimming left V 4 bases short and J 0 bases short, with 14 bases between. Germline V gene lookup returns CDR1 SEHNR and CDR2 FQNEAQ (reference sequence). The CDR3 contains 16 residues. The data are from a study of blood T cell repertoires in COVID-19. Study-wide context: Acute and convalescent COVID-19 samples came from the United States, Italy and Spain. Nucleic acid was either cDNA or gDNA, and it came from T cells, B-cell-depleted T cells, or PBMCs.

Sample: peripheral blood. The V gene is TRBV7-9, the J gene TRBJ2-3, with D possibly TRBD2 on 7 matching bases. The TCR was taken from a woman in her twenties or thirties with acute or convalescent COVID-19. This CDR3 reads CASSWEGGLSTDTQYF. The CDR3 DNA reads as TGTGCCAGCAGCTGGGAGGGGGGTCTCAGCACAGATACGCAGTATTTT.